One TCR beta chain is described in this entry. This clonotype was detected a few times. No antigen is known for it. No base qualities exist here, and no much larger clone lies one base off it. Instrument used: Illumina HiSeq 1500. TCRdb reprocessing: public reads trimmed at Q25 with fastp, clones called with MiXCR, in-frame beta chains kept. Entries that share a CDR3 protein sequence are merged under the most common genes and DNA. This sample comprises over 120,000 distinct CDR3 sequences, about 32% of them detected only once. The ten biggest clones cover roughly 50% of the sample. The data were obtained in a study of T cell repertoires in cytomegalovirus infection (dated 2019 in TCRdb). Some background on the complete study: Alongside well-studied HLA-B-restricted epitopes, the peptide stimulations were aimed at recently identified HLA-C-restricted CMV epitopes, whose presentation resists viral immunomodulation. Donor HLA type was relevant to the analysis, because carriage of CMV infection together with the matching HLA type was indicated by public TCR beta signatures. Findings and caveats that apply to the study as a whole: In the ex vivo response, HLA-C-restricted CMV-specific TCR beta clonotypes were dominant, and in two of eight donors the single most frequent clonotype came from this HLA-C-restricted group. Cumulative frequency of public TCR beta family members discriminated carriers of CMV infection plus the relevant HLA type in this cohort and an independent approximately 370-donor cohort.

The germline V gene (reference sequence) supplies CDR1 SGHKS and CDR2 YYEKEE. V is pruned by 2 bases and J by 7 bases, leaving 7 bases of the junction without a gene match. Including cysteine and phenylalanine, the CDR3 has 14 amino acids. This entry keeps only the CDR3 DNA: 42 bases, framed from base 1. This sample's treatment or condition label indicates: in vitro stimulation with specific CMV peptide epitopes to enrich CMV-specific T cells. The V and J genes are TRBV5-5 and TRBJ1-2, with TRBD1 identical over 8 junction bases. The sample consisted of CD8+ T cells from cultured PBMCs, taken from culture after CMV antigen stimulation. The clonotype originates from a human donor in good health (CMV status not recorded). Some clones in this sample may be carry-over from other donors' samples. The CDR3 reads as follows: CASSLGQGTSGYTF. The bases read TGTGCCAGCAGCTTAGGACAGGGAACTAGTGGCTACACCTTC.